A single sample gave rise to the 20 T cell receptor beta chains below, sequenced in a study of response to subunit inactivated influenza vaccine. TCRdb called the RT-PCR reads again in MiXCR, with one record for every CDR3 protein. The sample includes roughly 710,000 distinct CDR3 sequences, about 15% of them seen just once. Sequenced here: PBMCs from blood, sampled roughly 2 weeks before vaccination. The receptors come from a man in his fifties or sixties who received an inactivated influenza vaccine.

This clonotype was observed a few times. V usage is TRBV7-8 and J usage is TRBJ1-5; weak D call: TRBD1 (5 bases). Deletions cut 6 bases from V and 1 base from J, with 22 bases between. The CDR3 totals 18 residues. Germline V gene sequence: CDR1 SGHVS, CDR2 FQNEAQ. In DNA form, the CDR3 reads TGTGCCAGCAGTCCCAGGGTCGCAGGGCCGGGGAGCAATCAGCCCCAGCATTTT. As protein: CASSPRVAGPGSNQPQHF.

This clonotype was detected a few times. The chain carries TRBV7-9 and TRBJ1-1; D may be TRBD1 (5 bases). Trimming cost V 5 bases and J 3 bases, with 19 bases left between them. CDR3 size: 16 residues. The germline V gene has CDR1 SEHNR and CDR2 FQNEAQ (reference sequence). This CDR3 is CASSNPVGGVDTEAFF. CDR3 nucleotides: TGTGCCAGCAGCAACCCGGTTGGAGGGGTGGACACTGAAGCTTTCTTT. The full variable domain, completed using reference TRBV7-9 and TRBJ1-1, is DTGVSQNPRHKITKRGQNVTFRCDPISEHNRLYWYRQTLGQGPEFLTYFQNEAQLEKSRLLSDRFSAERPKGSFSTLEIQRTEQGDSAMYLCASSNPVGGVDTEAFFGQGTRLTVV.

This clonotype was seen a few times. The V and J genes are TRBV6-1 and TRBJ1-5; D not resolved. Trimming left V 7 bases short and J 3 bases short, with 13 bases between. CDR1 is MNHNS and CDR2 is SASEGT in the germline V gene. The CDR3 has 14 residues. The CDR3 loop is CASKPGTSNQPQHF. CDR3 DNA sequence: TGTGCCAGCAAACCGGGTACTTCCAATCAGCCCCAGCATTTT.

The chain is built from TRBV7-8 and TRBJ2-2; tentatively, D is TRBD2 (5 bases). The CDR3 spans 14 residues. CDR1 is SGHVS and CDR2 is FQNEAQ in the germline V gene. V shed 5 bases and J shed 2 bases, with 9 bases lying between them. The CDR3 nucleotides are TGTGCCAGCAGCCGGACTTTTAACACCGGGGAGCTGTTTTTT. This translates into CASSRTFNTGELFF.

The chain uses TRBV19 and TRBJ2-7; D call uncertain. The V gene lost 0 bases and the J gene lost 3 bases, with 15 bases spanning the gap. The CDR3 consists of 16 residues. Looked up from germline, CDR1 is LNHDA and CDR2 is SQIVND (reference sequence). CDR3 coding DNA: TGTGCCAGTAGTATAGATCAGCAGGCCTCCTTCTACGAGCAGTACTTC. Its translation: CASSIDQQASFYEQYF.

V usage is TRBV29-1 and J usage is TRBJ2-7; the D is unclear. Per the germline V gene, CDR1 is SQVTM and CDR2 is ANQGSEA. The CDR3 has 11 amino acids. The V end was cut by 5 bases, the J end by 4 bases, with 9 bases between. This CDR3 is CSVHDSYEQYF. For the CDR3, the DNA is TGCAGCGTTCACGATTCGTACGAGCAGTACTTC.

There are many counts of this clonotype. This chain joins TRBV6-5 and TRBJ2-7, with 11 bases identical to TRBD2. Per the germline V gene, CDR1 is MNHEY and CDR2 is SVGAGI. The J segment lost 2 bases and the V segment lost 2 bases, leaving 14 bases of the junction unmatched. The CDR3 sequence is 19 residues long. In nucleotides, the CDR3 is TGTGCCAGCAGTTACCTAGCGGGGGGCCTCCACATCTCTACCTACGAGCAGTACTTC. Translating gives CASSYLAGGLHISTYEQYF.

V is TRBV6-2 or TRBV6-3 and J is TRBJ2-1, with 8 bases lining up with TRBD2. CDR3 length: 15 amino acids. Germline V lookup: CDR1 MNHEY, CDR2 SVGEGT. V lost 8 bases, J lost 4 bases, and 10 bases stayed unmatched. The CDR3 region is CASDARTSFYNEQFF. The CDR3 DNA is TGTGCCAGCGATGCTAGGACTAGCTTTTACAATGAGCAGTTCTTC.

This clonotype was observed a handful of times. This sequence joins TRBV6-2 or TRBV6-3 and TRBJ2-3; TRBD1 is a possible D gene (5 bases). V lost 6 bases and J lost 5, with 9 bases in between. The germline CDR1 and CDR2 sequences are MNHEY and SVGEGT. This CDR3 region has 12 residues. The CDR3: CASRSGIDTQYF. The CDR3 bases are TGTGCCAGCAGATCAGGGATAGATACGCAGTATTTT.

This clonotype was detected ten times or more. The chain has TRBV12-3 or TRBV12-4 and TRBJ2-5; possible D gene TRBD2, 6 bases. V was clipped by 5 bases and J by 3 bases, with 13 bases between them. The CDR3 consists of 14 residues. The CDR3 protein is CASSNTGSKETQYF. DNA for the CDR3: TGTGCCAGCAGTAACACCGGGAGCAAAGAGACCCAGTACTTC.

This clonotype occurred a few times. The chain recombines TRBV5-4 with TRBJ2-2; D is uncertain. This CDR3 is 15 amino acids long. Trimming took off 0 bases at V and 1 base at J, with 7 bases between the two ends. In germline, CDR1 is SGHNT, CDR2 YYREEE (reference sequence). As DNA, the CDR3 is TGTGCCAGCAGCTTGGTTACCCAGAACACCGGGGAGCTGTTTTTT. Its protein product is CASSLVTQNTGELFF.

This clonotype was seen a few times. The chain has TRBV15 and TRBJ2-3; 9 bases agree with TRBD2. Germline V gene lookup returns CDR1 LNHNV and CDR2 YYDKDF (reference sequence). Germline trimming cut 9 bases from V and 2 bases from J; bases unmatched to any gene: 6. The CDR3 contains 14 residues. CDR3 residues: CATRLAANTDTQYF. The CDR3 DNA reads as TGTGCCACGAGACTAGCGGCCAACACAGATACGCAGTATTTT. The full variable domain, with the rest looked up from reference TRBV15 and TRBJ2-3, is DAMVIQNPRYQVTQFGKPVTLSCSQTLNHNVMYWYQQKSSQAPKLLFHYYDKDFNNEADTPDNFQSRRPNTSFCFLDIRSPGLGDTAMYLCATRLAANTDTQYFGPGTRLTVL.

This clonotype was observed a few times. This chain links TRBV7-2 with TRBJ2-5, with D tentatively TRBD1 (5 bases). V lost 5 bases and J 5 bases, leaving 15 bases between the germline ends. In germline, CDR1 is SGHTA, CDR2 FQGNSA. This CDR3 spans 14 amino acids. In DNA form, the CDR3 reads TGTGCCAGCAGCCCTCAAGGGGTTCCGGAGACCCAGTACTTC. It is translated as CASSPQGVPETQYF.

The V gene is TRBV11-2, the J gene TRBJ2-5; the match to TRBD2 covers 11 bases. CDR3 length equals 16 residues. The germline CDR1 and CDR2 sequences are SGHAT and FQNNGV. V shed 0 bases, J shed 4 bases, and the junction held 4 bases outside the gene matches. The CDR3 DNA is TGTGCCAGCAGCTTAGATAGGCTAGCGGGAGGAGAGACCCAGTACTTC. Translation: CASSLDRLAGGETQYF. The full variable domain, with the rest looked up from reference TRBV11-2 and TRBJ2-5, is EAGVAQSPRYKIIEKRQSVAFWCNPISGHATLYWYQQILGQGPKLLIQFQNNGVVDDSQLPKDRFSAERLKGVDSTLKIQPAKLEDSAVYLCASSLDRLAGGETQYFGPGTRLLVL.

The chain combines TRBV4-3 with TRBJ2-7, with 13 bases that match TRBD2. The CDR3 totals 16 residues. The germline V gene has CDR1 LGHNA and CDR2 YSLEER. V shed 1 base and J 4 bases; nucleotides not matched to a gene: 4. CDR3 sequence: CASSQGTSGSGYEQYF. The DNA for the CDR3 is TGCGCCAGCAGCCAAGGGACTAGCGGGAGTGGTTACGAGCAGTACTTC.

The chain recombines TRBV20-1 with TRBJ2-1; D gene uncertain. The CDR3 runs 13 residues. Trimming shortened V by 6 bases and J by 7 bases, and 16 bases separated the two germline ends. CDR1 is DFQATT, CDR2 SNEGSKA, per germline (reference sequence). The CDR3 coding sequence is TGCAGTGCACCTCATCTAGGGCGTAATGAGCAGTTCTTC. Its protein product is CSAPHLGRNEQFF.

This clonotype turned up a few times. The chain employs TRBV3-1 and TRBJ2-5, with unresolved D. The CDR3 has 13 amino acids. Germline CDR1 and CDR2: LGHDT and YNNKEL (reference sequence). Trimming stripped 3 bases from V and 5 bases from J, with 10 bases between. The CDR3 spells CASSHSGEETQYF. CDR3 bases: TGTGCCAGCAGCCATTCCGGAGAGGAGACCCAGTACTTC.

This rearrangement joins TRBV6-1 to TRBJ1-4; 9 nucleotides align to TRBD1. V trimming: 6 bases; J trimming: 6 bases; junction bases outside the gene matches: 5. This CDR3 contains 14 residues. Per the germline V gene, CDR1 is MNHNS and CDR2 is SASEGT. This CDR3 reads CASSPTGGYEKLFF. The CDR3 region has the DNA TGTGCCAGCAGCCCGACAGGGGGGTATGAAAAACTGTTTTTT.

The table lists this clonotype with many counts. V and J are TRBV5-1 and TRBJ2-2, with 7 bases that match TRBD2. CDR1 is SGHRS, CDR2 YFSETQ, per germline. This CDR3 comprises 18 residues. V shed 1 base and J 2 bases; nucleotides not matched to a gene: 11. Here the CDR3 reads CASSLSSWLAANTGELFF. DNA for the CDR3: TGCGCCAGCAGCTTGAGCTCTTGGCTAGCGGCTAACACCGGGGAGCTGTTTTTT.

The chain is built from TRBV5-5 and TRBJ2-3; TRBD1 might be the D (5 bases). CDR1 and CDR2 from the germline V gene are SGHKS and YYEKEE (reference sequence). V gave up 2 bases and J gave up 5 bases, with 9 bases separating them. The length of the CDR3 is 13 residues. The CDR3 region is CASSLQDRDTQYF. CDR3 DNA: TGTGCCAGCAGCTTACAGGATCGAGATACGCAGTATTTT.